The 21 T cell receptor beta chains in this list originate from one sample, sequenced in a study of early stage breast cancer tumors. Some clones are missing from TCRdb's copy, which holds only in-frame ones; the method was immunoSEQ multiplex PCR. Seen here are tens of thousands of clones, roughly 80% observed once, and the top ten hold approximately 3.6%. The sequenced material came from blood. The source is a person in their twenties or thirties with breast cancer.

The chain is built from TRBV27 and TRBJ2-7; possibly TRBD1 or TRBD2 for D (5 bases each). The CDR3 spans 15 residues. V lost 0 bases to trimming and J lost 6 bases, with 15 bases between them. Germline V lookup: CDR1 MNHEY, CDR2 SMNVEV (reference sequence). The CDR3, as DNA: TGTGCCAGCAGTTTATCGGGGGTGGGGCTTAGCGAGCAGTACTTC. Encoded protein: CASSLSGVGLSEQYF.

The CDR3: CASSPAGQATYGYTF. The CDR3 DNA follows: TGTGCCAGCAGCCCGGCGGGACAGGCGACCTATGGCTACACCTTC. This chain joins TRBV5-5 and TRBJ1-2, with TRBD1 matching 8 bases. V was clipped by 4 bases and J by 4 bases; unmatched bases: 9. Per the germline V gene, CDR1 is SGHKS and CDR2 is YYEKEE (reference sequence). This CDR3 contains 15 residues. Together with reference TRBV5-5 and TRBJ1-2, the CDR3 gives the full variable domain: DAGVTQSPTHLIKTRGQQVTLRCSPISGHKSVSWYQQVLGQGPQFIFQYYEKEERGRGNFPDRFSARQFPNYSSELNVNALLLGDSALYLCASSPAGQATYGYTFGSGTRLTVV.

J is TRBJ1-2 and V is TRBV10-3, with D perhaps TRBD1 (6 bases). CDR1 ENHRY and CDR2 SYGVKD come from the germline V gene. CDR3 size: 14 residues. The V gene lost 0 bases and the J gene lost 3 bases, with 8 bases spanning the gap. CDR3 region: CAISESGTYYGYTF. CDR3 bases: TGTGCCATCAGTGAGTCGGGGACATACTATGGCTACACCTTC.

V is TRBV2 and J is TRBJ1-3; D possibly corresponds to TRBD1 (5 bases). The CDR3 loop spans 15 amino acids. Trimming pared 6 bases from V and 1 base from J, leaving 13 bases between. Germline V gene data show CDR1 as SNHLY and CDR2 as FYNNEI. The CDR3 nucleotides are TGTGCCAGCAGCCAGTGGGGGAGGTCTGGAAACACCATATATTTT. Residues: CASSQWGRSGNTIYF.

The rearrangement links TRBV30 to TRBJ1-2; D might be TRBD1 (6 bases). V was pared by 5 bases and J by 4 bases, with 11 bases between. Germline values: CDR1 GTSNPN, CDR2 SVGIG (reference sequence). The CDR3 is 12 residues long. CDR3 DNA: TGTGCCTGGTCAGGGGCGCCCTATGGCTACACCTTC. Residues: CAWSGAPYGYTF. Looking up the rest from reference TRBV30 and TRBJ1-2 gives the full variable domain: SQTIHQWPATLVQPVGSPLSLECTVEGTSNPNLYWYRQAAGRGLQLLFYSVGIGQISSEVPQNLSASRPQDRQFILSSKKLLLSDSGFYLCAWSGAPYGYTFGSGTRLTVV.

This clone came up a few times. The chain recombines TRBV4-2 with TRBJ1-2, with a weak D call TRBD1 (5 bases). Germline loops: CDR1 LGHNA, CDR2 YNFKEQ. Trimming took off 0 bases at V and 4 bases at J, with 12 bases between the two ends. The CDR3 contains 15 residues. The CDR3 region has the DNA TGTGCCAGCAGCCAAGAAGTAAGGGGCGGCTATGGCTACACCTTC. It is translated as CASSQEVRGGYGYTF.

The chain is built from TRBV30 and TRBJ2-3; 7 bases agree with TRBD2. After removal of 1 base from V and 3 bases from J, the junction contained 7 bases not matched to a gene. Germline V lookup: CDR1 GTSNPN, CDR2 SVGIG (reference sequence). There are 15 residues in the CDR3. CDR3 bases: TGTGCCTGGAGTGCCGGGACTAAAGGTACAGATACGCAGTATTTT. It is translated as CAWSAGTKGTDTQYF. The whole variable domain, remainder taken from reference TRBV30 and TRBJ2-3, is SQTIHQWPATLVQPVGSPLSLECTVEGTSNPNLYWYRQAAGRGLQLLFYSVGIGQISSEVPQNLSASRPQDRQFILSSKKLLLSDSGFYLCAWSAGTKGTDTQYFGPGTRLTVL.

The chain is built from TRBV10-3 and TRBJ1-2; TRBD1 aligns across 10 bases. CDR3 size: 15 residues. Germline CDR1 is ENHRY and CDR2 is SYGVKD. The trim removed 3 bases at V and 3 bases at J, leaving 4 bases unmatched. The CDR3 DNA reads TGTGCCATCAGTGATCTAGGGACAGGGGACTATGGCTACACCTTC. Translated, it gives CAISDLGTGDYGYTF.

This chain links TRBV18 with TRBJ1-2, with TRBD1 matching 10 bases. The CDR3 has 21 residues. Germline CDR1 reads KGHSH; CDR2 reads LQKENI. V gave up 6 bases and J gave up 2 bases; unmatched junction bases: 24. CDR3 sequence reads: CASSAAAVTWTGGRSNYGYTF. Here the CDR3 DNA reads TGTGCCAGCTCCGCGGCCGCCGTCACTTGGACAGGGGGTCGCTCCAACTATGGCTACACCTTC.

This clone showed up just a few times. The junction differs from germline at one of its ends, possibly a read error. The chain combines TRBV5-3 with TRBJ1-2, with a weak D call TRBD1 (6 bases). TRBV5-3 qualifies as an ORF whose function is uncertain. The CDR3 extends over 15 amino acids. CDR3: CASSLGVGPGAGYTF. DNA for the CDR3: TGTGCCAGCAGCTTGGGCGTGGGACCGGGGGCTGGCTACACCTTC.

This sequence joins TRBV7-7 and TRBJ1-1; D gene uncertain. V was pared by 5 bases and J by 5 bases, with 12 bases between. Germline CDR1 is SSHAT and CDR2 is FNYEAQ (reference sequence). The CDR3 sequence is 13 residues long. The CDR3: CASSARPGTEAFF. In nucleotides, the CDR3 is TGTGCCAGCAGCGCCCGCCCGGGGACTGAAGCTTTCTTT. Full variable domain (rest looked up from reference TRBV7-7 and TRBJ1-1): GAGVSQSPRYKVTKRGQDVTLRCDPISSHATLYWYQQALGQGPEFLTYFNYEAQPDKSGLPSDRFSAERPEGSISTLTIQRTEQRDSAMYRCASSARPGTEAFFGQGTRLTVV.

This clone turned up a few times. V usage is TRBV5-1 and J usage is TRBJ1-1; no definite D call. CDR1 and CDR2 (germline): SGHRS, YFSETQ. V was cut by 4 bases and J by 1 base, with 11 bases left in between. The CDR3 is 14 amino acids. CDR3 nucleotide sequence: TGCGCCAGCAGCGTGGCGCCAGCGAACACTGAAGCTTTCTTT. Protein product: CASSVAPANTEAFF. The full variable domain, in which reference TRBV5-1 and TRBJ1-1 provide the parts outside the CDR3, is KAGVTQTPRYLIKTRGQQVTLSCSPISGHRSVSWYQQTPGQGLQFLFEYFSETQRNKGNFPGRFSGRQFSNSRSEMNVSTLELGDSALYLCASSVAPANTEAFFGQGTRLTVV.

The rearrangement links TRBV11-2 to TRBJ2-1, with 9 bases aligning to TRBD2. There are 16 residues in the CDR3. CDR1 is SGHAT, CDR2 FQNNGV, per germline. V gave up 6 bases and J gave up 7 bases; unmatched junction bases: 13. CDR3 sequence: CASSRGAGGVGNEQFF. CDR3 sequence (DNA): TGTGCCAGCAGTCGAGGGGCGGGAGGGGTTGGGAATGAGCAGTTCTTC.

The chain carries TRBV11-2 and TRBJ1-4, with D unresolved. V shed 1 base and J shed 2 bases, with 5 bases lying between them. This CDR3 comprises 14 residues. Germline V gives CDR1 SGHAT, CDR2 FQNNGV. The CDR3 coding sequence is TGTGCCAGCAGCTTAGGGCAGACTAATGAAAAACTGTTTTTT. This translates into CASSLGQTNEKLFF.

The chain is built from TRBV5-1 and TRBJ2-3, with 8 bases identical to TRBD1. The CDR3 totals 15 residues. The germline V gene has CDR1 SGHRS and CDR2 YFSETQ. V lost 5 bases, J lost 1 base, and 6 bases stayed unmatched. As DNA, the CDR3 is TGCGCCAGCAGAACCTCGGGACAGGGCACAGATACGCAGTATTTT. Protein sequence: CASRTSGQGTDTQYF.

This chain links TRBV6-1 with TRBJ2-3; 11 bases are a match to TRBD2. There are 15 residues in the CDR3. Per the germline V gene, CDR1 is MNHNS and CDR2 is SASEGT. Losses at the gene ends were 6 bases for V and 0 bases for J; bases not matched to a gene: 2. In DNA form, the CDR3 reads TGTGCCAGCAGAGGGACTAGCGGTAGCACAGATACGCAGTATTTT. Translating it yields CASRGTSGSTDTQYF.

CDR3 nucleotide sequence: TGTGCCAGCAGTATGCGACAGGGGGTCACTGAAGCTTTCTTT. Protein product: CASSMRQGVTEAFF. The chain is built from TRBV28 and TRBJ1-1; 9 bases align to TRBD1. CDR1 and CDR2 (germline): MDHEN, SYDVKM. The CDR3 runs 14 residues. V lost 5 bases, J lost 4 bases, and 5 bases stayed unmatched.

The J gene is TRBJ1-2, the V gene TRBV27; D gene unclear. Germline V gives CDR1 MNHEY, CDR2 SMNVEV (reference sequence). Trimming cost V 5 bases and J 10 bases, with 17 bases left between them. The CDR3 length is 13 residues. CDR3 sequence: CASSPGRLRDYTF. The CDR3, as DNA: TGTGCCAGCAGTCCCGGACGGCTCCGAGACTACACCTTC.

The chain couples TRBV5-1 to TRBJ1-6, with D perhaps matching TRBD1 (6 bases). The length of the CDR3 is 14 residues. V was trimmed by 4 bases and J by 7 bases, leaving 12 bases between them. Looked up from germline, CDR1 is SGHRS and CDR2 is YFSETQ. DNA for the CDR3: TGCGCCAGCAGCCCGACAGGCTTCAATTCACCCCTCCACTTT. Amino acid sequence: CASSPTGFNSPLHF.

CDR3 DNA sequence: TGTGCCAGAAACTTCCGAGACGGGCAGTACTTC. It specifies CARNFRDGQYF. The chain carries TRBV5-3 and TRBJ2-7, with D uncertain. TRBV5-3 is flagged as an ORF with uncertain function. V lost 6 bases to trimming and J lost 9 bases, with 13 bases between them. The CDR3 consists of 11 residues.

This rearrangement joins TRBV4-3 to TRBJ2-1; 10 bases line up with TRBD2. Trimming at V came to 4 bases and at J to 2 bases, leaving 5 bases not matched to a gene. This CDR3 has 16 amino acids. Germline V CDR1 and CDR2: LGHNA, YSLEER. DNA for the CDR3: TGCGCCAGCAGCCCAAGACTAGCGGGCACCTACAATGAGCAGTTCTTC. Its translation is CASSPRLAGTYNEQFF.